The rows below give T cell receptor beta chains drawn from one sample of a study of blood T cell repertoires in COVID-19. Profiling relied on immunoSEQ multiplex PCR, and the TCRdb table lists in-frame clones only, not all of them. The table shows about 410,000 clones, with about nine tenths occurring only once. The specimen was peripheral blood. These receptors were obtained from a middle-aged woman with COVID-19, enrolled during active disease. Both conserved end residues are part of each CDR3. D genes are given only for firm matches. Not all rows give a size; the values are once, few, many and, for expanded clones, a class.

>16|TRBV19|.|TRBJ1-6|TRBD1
CASSTGKGQGFSPLHF
TGTGCCAGTAGTACGGGGAAGGGACAGGGGTTTTCACCCCTCCACTTT
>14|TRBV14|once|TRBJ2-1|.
CASSPGLIYNEQFF
TGTGCCAGCAGCCCGGGACTGATCTACAATGAGCAGTTCTTC
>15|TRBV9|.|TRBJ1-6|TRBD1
CASSPRGQVNSPLHF
TGTGCCAGCAGCCCTAGAGGACAGGTTAATTCACCCCTCCACTTT
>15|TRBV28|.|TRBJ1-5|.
CASTTRGGPGQPQHF
TGTGCCAGCACCACACGAGGCGGGCCGGGGCAGCCCCAGCATTTT
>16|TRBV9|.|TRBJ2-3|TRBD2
CASSVAGLGASDTQYF
TGTGCCAGCAGCGTAGCGGGACTAGGGGCCTCAGATACGCAGTATTTT
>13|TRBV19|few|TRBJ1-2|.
CATRGGESLGYTF
TGTGCCACCCGTGGCGGGGAGAGCCTTGGCTACACCTTC
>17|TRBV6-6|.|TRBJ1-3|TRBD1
CASSPPQGARAGNTIYF
TGTGCCAGCAGTCCACCACAGGGGGCGCGAGCTGGAAACACCATATATTTT
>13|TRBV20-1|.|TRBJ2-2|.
CSASRENTGELFF
TGCAGTGCTAGTCGGGAGAACACCGGGGAGCTGTTTTTT
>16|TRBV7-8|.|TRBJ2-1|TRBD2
CASSSLAGPISNEQFF
TGTGCCAGCAGCTCACTAGCGGGGCCCATTAGCAATGAGCAGTTCTTC
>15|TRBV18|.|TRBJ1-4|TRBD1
CASSPDRGDQEKLFF
TGTGCCAGCTCACCTGACAGGGGAGACCAAGAAAAACTGTTTTTT
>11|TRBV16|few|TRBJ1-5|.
CASSQNIPQHF
TGTGCCAGCAGCCAAAACATTCCCCAGCATTTT
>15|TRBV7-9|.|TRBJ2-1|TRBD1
CAGDRARGLYNEQFF
TGTGCCGGGGACAGGGCGAGGGGTCTCTACAATGAGCAGTTCTTC
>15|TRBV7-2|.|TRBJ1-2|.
CASSLVWQNNYGYTF
TGTGCCAGCAGCTTAGTGTGGCAGAATAACTATGGCTACACCTTC
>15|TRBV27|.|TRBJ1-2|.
CASSPLPGGNYGYTF
TGTGCCAGCAGCCCCCTGCCCGGGGGGAACTATGGCTACACCTTC
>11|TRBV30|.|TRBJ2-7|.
CAWSALYEQYF
TGTGCCTGGAGTGCACTTTACGAGCAGTACTTC
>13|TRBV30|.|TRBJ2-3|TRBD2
CAWSLGGRNTQYF
TGTGCCTGGAGTTTGGGAGGGAGAAATACGCAGTATTTT
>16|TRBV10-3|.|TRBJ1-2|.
CAISESVGAAGYGYTF
TGTGCCATCAGTGAGTCCGTGGGCGCGGCGGGCTATGGCTACACCTTC
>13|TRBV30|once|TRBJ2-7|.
CACPGGQLYEQYF
TGTGCCTGCCCCGGAGGGCAGCTCTACGAGCAGTACTTC
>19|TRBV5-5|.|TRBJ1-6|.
CASSWFHHATAGGNSPLHF
TGTGCCAGCAGCTGGTTTCACCACGCCACGGCAGGAGGTAATTCACCCCTCCACTTT
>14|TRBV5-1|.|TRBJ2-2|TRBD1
CASRDRGNTGELFF
TGCGCCAGCAGGGACAGGGGGAACACCGGGGAGCTGTTTTTT
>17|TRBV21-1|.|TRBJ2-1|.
CASSKARREGSYNEQFF
TGTGCCAGCAGCAAAGCGCGGCGGGAGGGCTCCTACAATGAGCAGTTCTTC
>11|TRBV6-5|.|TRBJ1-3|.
CASVSGNTIYF
TGTGCTTCGGTATCTGGAAACACCATATATTTT
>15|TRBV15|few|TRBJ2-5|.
CATSKRAAAQETQYF
TGTGCCACCAGCAAAAGAGCGGCGGCCCAGGAGACCCAGTACTTC